Sequencing of this T cell receptor (beta chain) was carried out in a study of blood T cells in healthy people across ages. The J segment lost 6 bases and the V segment lost 0 bases, leaving 5 bases of the junction unmatched. CDR3 length: 15 amino acids. Per the germline V gene, CDR1 is SGDLS and CDR2 is YYNGEE. PCR was performed a second time for about 6 to 12 cycles using a sample-barcoded 5' primer and a J-beta primer mix. TCRdb reprocessed the 5' RACE reads with MiXCR, giving one entry per CDR3 protein. The data hold a few hundred thousand distinct CDR3 sequences, with roughly half observed a single time. General observations from the study: A roughly linear age-dependent decrease characterized TCR beta diversity per million T cells.

Concerning this clonotype itself: Its antigen is unknown.

The specimen sequenced was blood. This clonotype originated in a man aged 60-69 years in good health. V gene TRBV9 combines with J gene TRBJ2-3, with 9 bases fitting TRBD1. This CDR3 is CASSVGTGVSDTQYF. Here the CDR3 DNA reads TGTGCCAGCAGCGTAGGGACAGGGGTCTCCGATACGCAGTATTTT.